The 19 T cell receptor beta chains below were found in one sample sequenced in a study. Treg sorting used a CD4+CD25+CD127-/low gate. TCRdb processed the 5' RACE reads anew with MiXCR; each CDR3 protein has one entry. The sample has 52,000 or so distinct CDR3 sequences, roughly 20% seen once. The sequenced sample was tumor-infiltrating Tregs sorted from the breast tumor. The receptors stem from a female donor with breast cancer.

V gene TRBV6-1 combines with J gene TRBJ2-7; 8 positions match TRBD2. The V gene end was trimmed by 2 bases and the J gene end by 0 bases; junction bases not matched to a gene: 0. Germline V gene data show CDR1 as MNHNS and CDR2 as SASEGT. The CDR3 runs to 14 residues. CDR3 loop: CASSESGSSYEQYF. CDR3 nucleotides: TGTGCCAGCAGTGAAAGCGGGAGCTCCTACGAGCAGTACTTC.

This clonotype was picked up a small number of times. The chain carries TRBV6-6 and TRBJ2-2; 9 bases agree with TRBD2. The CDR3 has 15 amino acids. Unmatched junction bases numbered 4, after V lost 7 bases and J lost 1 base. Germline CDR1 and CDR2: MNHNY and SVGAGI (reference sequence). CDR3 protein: CASNLAGLNTGELFF. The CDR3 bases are TGTGCCAGCAATCTAGCGGGATTGAACACCGGGGAGCTGTTTTTT.

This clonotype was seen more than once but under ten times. CDR3 amino acids: CSVVVMNTEAFF. CDR3 nucleotides: TGCAGCGTTGTCGTTATGAACACTGAAGCTTTCTTT. J is TRBJ1-1 and V is TRBV29-1; D ambiguous. Trimming stripped 4 bases from V and 0 bases from J, with 6 bases between. The germline CDR1 and CDR2 sequences are SQVTM and ANQGSEA. CDR3 length: 12 residues.

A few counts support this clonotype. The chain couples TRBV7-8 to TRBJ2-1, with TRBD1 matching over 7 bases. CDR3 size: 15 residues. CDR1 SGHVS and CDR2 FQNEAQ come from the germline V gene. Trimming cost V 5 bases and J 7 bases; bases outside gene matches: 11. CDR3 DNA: TGTGCCAGCAGCCATAGACGTCGGACAGGTAATGAGCAGTTCTTC. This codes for CASSHRRRTGNEQFF.

In DNA form, the CDR3 reads TGTGCCAGCAGTTCTCGGTTGACTGAAGCTTTCTTT. As protein: CASSSRLTEAFF. The chain links TRBV6-2 or TRBV6-3 to TRBJ1-1; no clear D. Germline CDR1 and CDR2: MNHEY and SVGEGT. Trimming stripped 4 bases from V and 5 bases from J, with 8 bases between. This CDR3 is built from 12 residues.

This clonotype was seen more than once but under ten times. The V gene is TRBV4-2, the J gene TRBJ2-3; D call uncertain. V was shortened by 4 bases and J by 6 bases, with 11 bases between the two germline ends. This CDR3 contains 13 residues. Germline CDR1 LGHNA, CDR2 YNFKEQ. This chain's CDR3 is CASSLRPADTQYF. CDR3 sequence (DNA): TGTGCCAGCAGCCTTCGTCCAGCGGATACGCAGTATTTT.

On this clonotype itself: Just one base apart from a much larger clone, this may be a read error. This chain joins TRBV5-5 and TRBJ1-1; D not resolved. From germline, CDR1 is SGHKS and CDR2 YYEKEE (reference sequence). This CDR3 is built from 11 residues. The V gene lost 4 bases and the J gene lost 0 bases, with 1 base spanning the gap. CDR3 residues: CASSMNTEAFF. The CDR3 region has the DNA TGTGCCAGCAGCATGAACACTGAAGCTTTCTTT. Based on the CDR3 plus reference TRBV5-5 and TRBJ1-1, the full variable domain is DAGVTQSPTHLIKTRGQQVTLRCSPISGHKSVSWYQQVLGQGPQFIFQYYEKEERGRGNFPDRFSARQFPNYSSELNVNALLLGDSALYLCASSMNTEAFFGQGTRLTVV.

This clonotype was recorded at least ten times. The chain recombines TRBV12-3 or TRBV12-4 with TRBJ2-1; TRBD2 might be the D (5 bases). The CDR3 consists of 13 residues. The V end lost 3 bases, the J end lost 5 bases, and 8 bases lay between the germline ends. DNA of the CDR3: TGTGCCAGCAGTTTTTTGAGGGACAATGAGCAGTTCTTC. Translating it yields CASSFLRDNEQFF.

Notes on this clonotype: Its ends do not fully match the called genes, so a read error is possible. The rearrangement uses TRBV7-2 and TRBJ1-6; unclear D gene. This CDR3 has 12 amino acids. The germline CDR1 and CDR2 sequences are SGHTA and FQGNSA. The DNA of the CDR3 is TGTGCCAGCAGCGTAGCAAATTCACCCCTCCACTTT. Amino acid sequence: CASSVANSPLHF.

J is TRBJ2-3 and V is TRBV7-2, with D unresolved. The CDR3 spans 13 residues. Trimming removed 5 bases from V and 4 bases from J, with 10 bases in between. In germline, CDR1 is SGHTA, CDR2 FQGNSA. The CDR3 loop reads CASSGAKADTQYF. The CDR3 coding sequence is TGTGCCAGCAGCGGAGCGAAAGCAGATACGCAGTATTTT.

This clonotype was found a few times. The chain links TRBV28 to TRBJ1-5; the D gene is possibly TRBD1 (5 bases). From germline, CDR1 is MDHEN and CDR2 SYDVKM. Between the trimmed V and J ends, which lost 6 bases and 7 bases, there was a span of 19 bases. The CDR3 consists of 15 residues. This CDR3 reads CASRGWNGGRQPQHF. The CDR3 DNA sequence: TGTGCCAGCAGGGGATGGAACGGGGGGAGGCAGCCCCAGCATTTT.

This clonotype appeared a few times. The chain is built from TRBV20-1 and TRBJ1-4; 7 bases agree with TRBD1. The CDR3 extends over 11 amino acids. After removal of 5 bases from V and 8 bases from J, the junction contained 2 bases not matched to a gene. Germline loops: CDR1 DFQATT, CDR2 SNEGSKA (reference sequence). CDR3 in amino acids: CSAWDREKLFF. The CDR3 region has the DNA TGCAGTGCTTGGGACAGAGAAAAACTGTTTTTT.

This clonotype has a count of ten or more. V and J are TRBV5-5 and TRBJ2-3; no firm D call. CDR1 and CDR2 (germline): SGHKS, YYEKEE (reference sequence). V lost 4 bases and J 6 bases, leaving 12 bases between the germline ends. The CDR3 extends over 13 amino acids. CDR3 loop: CASSKQSTDTQYF. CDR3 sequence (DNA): TGTGCCAGCAGCAAACAGAGTACGGATACGCAGTATTTT.

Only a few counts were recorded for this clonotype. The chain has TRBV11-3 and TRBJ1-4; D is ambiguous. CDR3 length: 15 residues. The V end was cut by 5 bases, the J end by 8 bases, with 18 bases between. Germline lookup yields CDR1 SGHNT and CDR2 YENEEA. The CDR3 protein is CASSTAGGRREKLFF. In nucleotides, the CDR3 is TGTGCCAGCAGCACGGCTGGCGGGCGTCGGGAAAAACTGTTTTTT.

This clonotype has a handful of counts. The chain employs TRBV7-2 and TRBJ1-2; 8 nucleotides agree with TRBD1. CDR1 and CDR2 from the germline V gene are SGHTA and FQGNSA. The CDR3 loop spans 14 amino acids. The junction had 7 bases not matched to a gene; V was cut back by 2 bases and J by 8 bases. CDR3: CASSLNSGGGGYTF. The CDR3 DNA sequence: TGTGCCAGCAGCTTAAACTCAGGGGGCGGCGGCTACACCTTC.

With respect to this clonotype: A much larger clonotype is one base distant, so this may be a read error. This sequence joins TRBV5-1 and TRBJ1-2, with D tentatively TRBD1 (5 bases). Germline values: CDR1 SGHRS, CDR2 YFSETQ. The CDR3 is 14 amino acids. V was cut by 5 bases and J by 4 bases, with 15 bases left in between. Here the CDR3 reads CASSRAQGSYGYTF. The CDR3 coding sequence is TGCGCCAGCAGTAGGGCTCAGGGAAGCTATGGCTACACCTTC.

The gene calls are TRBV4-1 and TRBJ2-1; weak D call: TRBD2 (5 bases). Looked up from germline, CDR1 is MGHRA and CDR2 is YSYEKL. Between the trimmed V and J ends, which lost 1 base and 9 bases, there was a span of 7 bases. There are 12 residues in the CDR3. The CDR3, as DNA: TGCGCCAGCAGCCAAGCCCGGGGTGAGCAGTTCTTC. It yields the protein CASSQARGEQFF.

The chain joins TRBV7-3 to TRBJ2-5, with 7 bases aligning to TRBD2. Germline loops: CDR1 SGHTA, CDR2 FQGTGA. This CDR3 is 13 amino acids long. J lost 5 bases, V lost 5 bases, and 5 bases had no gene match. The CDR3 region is CASSGGGSETQYF. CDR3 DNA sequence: TGTGCCAGCAGCGGGGGGGGGTCGGAGACCCAGTACTTC.

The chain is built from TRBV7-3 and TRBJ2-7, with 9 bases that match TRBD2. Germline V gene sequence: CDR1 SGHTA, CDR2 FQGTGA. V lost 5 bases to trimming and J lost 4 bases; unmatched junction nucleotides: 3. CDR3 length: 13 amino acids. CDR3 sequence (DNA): TGTGCCAGCAGCCTGACTAGCGGATACGAGCAGTACTTC. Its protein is CASSLTSGYEQYF.